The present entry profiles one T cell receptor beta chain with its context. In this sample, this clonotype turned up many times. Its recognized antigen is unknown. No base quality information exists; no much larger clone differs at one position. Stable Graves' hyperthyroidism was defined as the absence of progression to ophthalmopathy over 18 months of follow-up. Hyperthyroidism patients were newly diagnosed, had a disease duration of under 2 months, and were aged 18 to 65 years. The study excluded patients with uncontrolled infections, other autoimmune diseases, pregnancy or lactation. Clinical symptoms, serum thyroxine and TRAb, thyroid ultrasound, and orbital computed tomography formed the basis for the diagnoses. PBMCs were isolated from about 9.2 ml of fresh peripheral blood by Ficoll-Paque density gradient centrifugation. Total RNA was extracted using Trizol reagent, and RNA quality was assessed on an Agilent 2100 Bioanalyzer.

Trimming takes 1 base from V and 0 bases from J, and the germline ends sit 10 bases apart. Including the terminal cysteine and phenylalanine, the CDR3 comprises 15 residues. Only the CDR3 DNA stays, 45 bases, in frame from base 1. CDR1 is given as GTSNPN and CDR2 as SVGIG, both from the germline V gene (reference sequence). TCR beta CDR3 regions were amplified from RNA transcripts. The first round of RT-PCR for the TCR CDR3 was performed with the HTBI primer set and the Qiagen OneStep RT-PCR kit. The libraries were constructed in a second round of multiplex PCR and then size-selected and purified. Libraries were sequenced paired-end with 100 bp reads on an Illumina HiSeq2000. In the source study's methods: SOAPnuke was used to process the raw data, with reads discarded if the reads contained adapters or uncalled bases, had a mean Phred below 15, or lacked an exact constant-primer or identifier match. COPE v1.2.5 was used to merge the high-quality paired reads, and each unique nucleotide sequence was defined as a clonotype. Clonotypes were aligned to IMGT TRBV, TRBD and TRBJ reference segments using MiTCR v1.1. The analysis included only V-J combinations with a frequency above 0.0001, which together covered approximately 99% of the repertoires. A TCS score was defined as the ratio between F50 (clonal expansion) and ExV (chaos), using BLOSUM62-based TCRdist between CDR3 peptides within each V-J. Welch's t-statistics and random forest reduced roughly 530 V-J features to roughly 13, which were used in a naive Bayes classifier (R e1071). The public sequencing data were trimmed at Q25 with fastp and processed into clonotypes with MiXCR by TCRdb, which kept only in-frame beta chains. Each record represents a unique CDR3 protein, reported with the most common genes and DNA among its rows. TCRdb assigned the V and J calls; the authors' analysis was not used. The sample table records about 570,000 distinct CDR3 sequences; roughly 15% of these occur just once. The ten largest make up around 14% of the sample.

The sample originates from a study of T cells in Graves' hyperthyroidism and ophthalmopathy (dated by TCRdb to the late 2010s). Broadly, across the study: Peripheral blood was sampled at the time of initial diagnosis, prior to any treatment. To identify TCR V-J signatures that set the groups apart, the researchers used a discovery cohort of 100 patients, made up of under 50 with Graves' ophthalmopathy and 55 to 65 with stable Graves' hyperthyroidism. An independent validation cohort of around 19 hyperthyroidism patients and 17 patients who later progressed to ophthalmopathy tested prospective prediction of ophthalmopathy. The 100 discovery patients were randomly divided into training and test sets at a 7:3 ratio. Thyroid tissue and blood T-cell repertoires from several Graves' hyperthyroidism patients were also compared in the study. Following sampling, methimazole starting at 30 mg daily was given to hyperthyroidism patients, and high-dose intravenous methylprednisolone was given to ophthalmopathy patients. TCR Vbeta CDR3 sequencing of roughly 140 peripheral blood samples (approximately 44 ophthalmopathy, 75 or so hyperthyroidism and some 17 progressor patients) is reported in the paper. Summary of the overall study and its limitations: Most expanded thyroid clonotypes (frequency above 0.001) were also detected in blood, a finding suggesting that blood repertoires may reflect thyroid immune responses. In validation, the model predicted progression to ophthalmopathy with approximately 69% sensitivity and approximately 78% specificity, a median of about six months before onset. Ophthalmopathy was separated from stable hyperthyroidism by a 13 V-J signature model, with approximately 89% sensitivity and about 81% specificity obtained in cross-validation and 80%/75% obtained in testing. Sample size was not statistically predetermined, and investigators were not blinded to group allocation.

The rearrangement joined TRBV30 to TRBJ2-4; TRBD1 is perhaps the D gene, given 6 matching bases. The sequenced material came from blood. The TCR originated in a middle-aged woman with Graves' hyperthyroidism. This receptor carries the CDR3 CAWSGDTLAKNIQYF. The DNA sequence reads TGTGCCTGGAGTGGGGACACCTTAGCCAAAAACATTCAGTACTTC.